This T cell receptor (beta chain) is from a study of cytomegalovirus exposure and HLA in healthy donors (dated by TCRdb to about 2017). With regard to the full study: According to a later analysis, the approximately 120 validation repertoires were produced on the same platform as the roughly 600 repertoires of the first cohort. The study aimed to test whether cataloging public T cell receptors could reveal signatures of past pathogen exposure. A separate validation cohort of roughly 130 different subjects was used in addition to the 666-subject first cohort. The study combined high-throughput TCR immunosequencing, statistical association of individual TCRs with disease status, and machine learning to predict cytomegalovirus infection status. The paper as a whole reports these results and caveats: Most TCR sequences were observed very rarely across donors, whereas some public TCRs were present in many individuals. According to the authors, the approach could potentially be generalized to other disease states and immunological phenotypes. The study gave a list of under 200 TCR beta chains associated with cytomegalovirus. A later analysis found that TCRs clustered in the first cohort also tended to co-occur in the 95 to 150 validation repertoires, with 94% of cluster scores above 0. In vitro tests confirmed that three of the cytomegalovirus-associated TCR beta chains recognize cytomegalovirus antigens. A later analysis lacked HLA typing for the validation cohort, so it scored co-occurrence in that cohort across all 120 or so repertoires. In both the original and validation cohorts, the classifier was reported to diagnose cytomegalovirus status with high specificity and sensitivity.

Comments on this clone: Its antigen has not been determined. Base qualities are not recorded, but no much larger clone differs from it by a single base.

Library generation was performed with the immunoSEQ multiplex PCR assay. The source study handled its data this way. A statistical classification framework was built for diagnosing cytomegalovirus status from the catalog of TCR beta chain sequences. The table was pulled from immuneACCESS by TCRdb, which kept in-frame rearrangements only. Such tables lose some clones; where checked, under half of the loss comes from unresolved V genes, and the rest has no known cause. That table is the source of V, J and clone size, and D and trimming were worked out from the DNA. In this sample the table shows over 50,000 clones, approximately 95% of which occur a single time. The biggest ten clones account for 1.2% of the sample. Separate from the roughly 650-subject first cohort, the validation cohort of more than 90 subjects was the group to which the donors belonged. There are 16 amino acids in the CDR3, from cysteine to phenylalanine inclusive. The DNA shown is the 48-base CDR3, in frame from base 1. Trimming removed 3 bases from V and 6 bases from J, leaving 20 bases between the germline ends. The germline V gene provides CDR1 KGHSH and CDR2 LQKENI.

The chain uses TRBV18 and TRBJ1-1, with no D gene named confidently. Sequenced material: PBMCs. The sequence came from a woman aged 18-30 years in good health and CMV-seronegative. The nucleotide sequence reads TGTGCCAGCTCACCTCTACCAAAGAAGGTCGGGGCTGAAGCTTTCTTT. This is translated as CASSPLPKKVGAEAFF. Extended through the reference TRBV18 and TRBJ1-1 proteins, this CDR3 yields the full variable domain: NAGVMQNPRHLVRRRGQEARLRCSPMKGHSHVYWYRQLPEEGLKFMVYLQKENIIDESGMPKERFSAEFPKEGPSILRIQQVVRGDSAAYFCASSPLPKKVGAEAFFGQGTRLTVV.